The 19 T cell receptor beta chains below all came from one sample that was sequenced in a study of cytomegalovirus exposure and HLA in healthy donors. Primers: 60 Vbeta forward and 13 Jbeta reverse. Assay: immunoSEQ multiplex PCR; the TCRdb copy retains only in-frame clones and omits some. The sample has roughly 120,000 clones. Source material: PBMCs. These receptors all stem from a man in his forties in good health and CMV-seronegative.

The genes are TRBV7-9 and TRBJ2-3; TRBD2 matches 9 bases. Germline values: CDR1 SEHNR, CDR2 FQNEAQ (reference sequence). V shed 5 bases, J shed 1 base, and the junction held 10 bases outside the gene matches. This CDR3 contains 17 residues. In DNA form, the CDR3 reads TGTGCCAGCAGCGGACGACTAGCGGTCACGGGCACAGATACGCAGTATTTT. Translated, it gives CASSGRLAVTGTDTQYF.

This rearrangement joins TRBV5-4 to TRBJ1-5; D might be TRBD1 (6 bases). The germline CDR1 and CDR2 sequences are SGHNT and YYREEE (reference sequence). CDR3 length: 15 residues. V was trimmed by 0 bases and J by 6 bases, leaving 13 bases between them. As DNA, the CDR3 is TGTGCCAGCAGCTTGGATCCGGGGGGCAGTCAGCCCCAGCATTTT. Protein: CASSLDPGGSQPQHF.

The gene calls are TRBV27 and TRBJ2-5; D is uncertain. The CDR3 loop spans 13 amino acids. CDR1 and CDR2 (germline): MNHEY, SMNVEV (reference sequence). The germline V and J ends were trimmed by 6 bases and 4 bases, with 12 bases remaining between them. Here the CDR3 DNA reads TGTGCCAGCAGCTTTTCCCTCTCAGAGACCCAGTACTTC. Amino acids: CASSFSLSETQYF.

Of note for this clone: An end of the junction does not agree with germline; a read error may underlie this. This chain links TRBV5-6 with TRBJ2-7; 7 nucleotides line up with TRBD2. CDR1 and CDR2 (germline): SGHDT, YYEEEE. CDR3 size: 14 residues. CDR3 loop: CASSFYREAPSLNF. The CDR3 DNA reads as TGTGCCAGCAGCTTCTATCGGGAGGCCCCCTCCTTGAACTTC. The full variable domain, rest sourced from reference TRBV5-6 and TRBJ2-7, is DAGVTQSPTHLIKTRGQQVTLRCSPKSGHDTVSWYQQALGQGPQFIFQYYEEEERQRGNFPDRFSGHQFPNYSSELNVNALLLGDSALYLCASSFYREAPSLNFGPGTRLTVT.

The gene calls are TRBV5-1 and TRBJ2-2; possible D gene TRBD1, 5 bases. Trimming removed 3 bases at V and 1 base at J, with 7 bases between. Germline V gives CDR1 SGHRS, CDR2 YFSETQ. CDR3 length equals 14 residues. In DNA form, the CDR3 reads TGCGCCAGCAGCTACGGACAGAACACCGGGGAGCTGTTTTTT. Its protein is CASSYGQNTGELFF.

For this clone: A read error may account for a junction end that differs from germline. V is TRBV5-6 and J is TRBJ2-3, with 8 bases lining up with TRBD1. CDR3 length: 14 amino acids. Germline V gives CDR1 SGHDT, CDR2 YYEEEE. The CDR3: CASSLDRGTDTQYF. The CDR3 DNA reads as TGTGCCAGCAGTTTGGACAGGGGCACAGATACGCAGTATTTT.

The chain employs TRBV9 and TRBJ2-1; D unclear. Germline CDR1 SGDLS, CDR2 YYNGEE. V lost 0 bases to trimming and J lost 8 bases, with 9 bases between them. CDR3 length: 13 amino acids. CDR3 sequence: CASSVESADEQFF. CDR3 bases: TGTGCCAGCAGCGTAGAGAGCGCGGATGAGCAGTTCTTC.

The genes are TRBV9 and TRBJ2-5; 7 bases are shared with TRBD2. Trimming took 2 bases from V and 10 from J; bases not matched to a gene: 11. Per the germline V gene, CDR1 is SGDLS and CDR2 is YYNGEE. This CDR3 spans 14 amino acids. Here the CDR3 DNA reads TGTGCCAGCAGCGTTGGGGAGGGCACCCTAGGCCAGTACTTC. It encodes CASSVGEGTLGQYF.

The rearrangement links TRBV10-2 to TRBJ2-5; D may be TRBD2 (5 bases). Per germline, CDR1 WSHSY and CDR2 SAAADI. Deletions cut 7 bases from V and 5 bases from J, with 20 bases between. This CDR3 has 15 amino acids. The CDR3 DNA follows: TGCGCCAGCAAAGAAAAGACCGCGAGAGGGGAGACCCAGTACTTC. Encoded protein: CASKEKTARGETQYF.

The genes are TRBV28 and TRBJ2-1; D is perhaps TRBD2 (5 bases). The CDR3 loop spans 14 amino acids. V was trimmed by 6 bases and J by 0 bases, leaving 9 bases between them. Per germline, CDR1 MDHEN and CDR2 SYDVKM. DNA of the CDR3: TGTGCCAGCAGAAGTACTAGCTCCTACAATGAGCAGTTCTTC. This sequence encodes CASRSTSSYNEQFF.

V is TRBV19 and J is TRBJ2-5; D is perhaps TRBD1 (6 bases). The CDR3 runs to 13 residues. CDR1 and CDR2 (germline): LNHDA, SQIVND (reference sequence). V gave up 6 bases and J gave up 3 bases, with 11 bases separating them. For the CDR3, the DNA is TGTGCCAGTAGGAAAAACAGGGAAGAGACCCAGTACTTC. It encodes CASRKNREETQYF.

This chain joins TRBV21-1 and TRBJ2-1; the listed D gene, TRBD2, was not tested against the DNA. TRBV21-1 is reported as a pseudogene. The CDR3 covers 17 residues. CDR3 coding DNA: TGTGCAATACAGGAATACGAGACTAGCGGGGTCCCCGATGAGCAGTTCTTC. Encoded protein: CAIQEYETSGVPDEQFF.

This chain uses TRBV6-5 with TRBJ1-4; D gene unclear. Germline V gene lookup returns CDR1 MNHEY and CDR2 SVGAGI. CDR3 length: 14 residues. V was clipped by 7 bases and J by 4 bases, with 13 bases between them. The CDR3, as DNA: TGTGCCAGCACTAAGAGGGATCGTAATGAAAAACTGTTTTTT. Translating it yields CASTKRDRNEKLFF.

This rearrangement joins TRBV11-3 to TRBJ2-7; TRBD2 aligns across 10 bases. The CDR3 loop spans 19 amino acids. In germline, CDR1 is SGHNT, CDR2 YENEEA. With 2 bases clipped from V and 4 bases from J, the junction kept 17 bases outside the gene matches. DNA of the CDR3: TGTGCCAGCAGCTTAAGAGGGGGCGCTAGCGGGAGATTTGTTTACGAGCAGTACTTC. It encodes CASSLRGGASGRFVYEQYF.

V usage is TRBV18 and J usage is TRBJ2-7, with 8 bases matching TRBD2. This CDR3 has 15 amino acids. CDR1 KGHSH and CDR2 LQKENI come from the germline V gene. With 3 bases clipped from V and 4 bases from J, the junction kept 8 bases outside the gene matches. CDR3 protein: CASSPGGVVRYEQYF. The CDR3 nucleotides are TGTGCCAGCTCACCCGGGGGGGTAGTTCGGTACGAGCAGTACTTC.

The chain combines TRBV11-3 with TRBJ2-7; TRBD2 aligns across 11 bases. V lost 7 bases, J lost 4 bases, and 9 bases stayed unmatched. CDR3 length: 15 residues. The germline V gene has CDR1 SGHNT and CDR2 YENEEA. In DNA, the CDR3 is TGTGCCAGCATGGGGCTAGCGGGAGGATCTTACGAGCAGTACTTC. This translates into CASMGLAGGSYEQYF.

The chain combines TRBV5-1 with TRBJ2-1, with 9 bases identical to TRBD2. Germline loops: CDR1 SGHRS, CDR2 YFSETQ. Trimming took 6 bases from V and 6 from J; bases not matched to a gene: 16. The CDR3 totals 17 residues. CDR3 protein: CASTIRPLREGGNEQFF. As DNA, the CDR3 is TGCGCCAGCACCATCCGGCCATTGCGGGAGGGGGGCAATGAGCAGTTCTTC. Full variable domain (missing parts from reference TRBV5-1 and TRBJ2-1): KAGVTQTPRYLIKTRGQQVTLSCSPISGHRSVSWYQQTPGQGLQFLFEYFSETQRNKGNFPGRFSGRQFSNSRSEMNVSTLELGDSALYLCASTIRPLREGGNEQFFGPGTRLTVL.

J is TRBJ2-6 and V is TRBV2; maybe TRBD2 (6 bases). Trimming shortened V by 4 bases and J by 4 bases, and 11 bases separated the two germline ends. The CDR3 is 15 residues long. Germline V gene data show CDR1 as SNHLY and CDR2 as FYNNEI. The CDR3 DNA reads TGTGCCAGCAGTGTTGGGGGGAGAGGGGCCAACGTCCTGACTTTC. This gives the protein CASSVGGRGANVLTF.

The V call is TRBV7-5, the J call TRBJ2-1; TRBD2, the table's D call, was not compared with the DNA. TRBV7-5 is a listed pseudogene. The CDR3 has 21 residues. In nucleotides, the CDR3 is TGTGCCAGAAGCCCGCCTCATGAGGATAAGCGGGAGGACACCCTCCGGAATGAGCAGTTCTTC. Translation: CARSPPHEDKREDTLRNEQFF.